The clone carrying this T cell receptor beta chain was observed a handful of times. These data belong to a study of beta chain features in type 1 diabetes. Staining for CD45RO/CCR7/CD25/CD127/CD95/CD27 allowed sorting of CD4+ naive, central memory, regulatory and stem cell-like memory cells. V dropped 5 bases and J dropped 8; count of bases not matched to a gene: 6. In germline, CDR1 is SEHNR, CDR2 FQNEAQ (reference sequence). The CDR3 runs 15 residues. The sequenced template was cDNA made from the entire isolated RNA. Assay used: immunoSEQ multiplex PCR; TCRdb lists only in-frame clones, some missing. The table has about 930,000 clones, under 20% seen once.

The sequencing sample was made of naive CD4+ T cells from blood. This chain uses TRBV7-9 with TRBJ2-2, with 12 positions matching TRBD2. The TCR originated in a woman aged 18-30 years in good health. DNA for the CDR3: TGTGCCAGCAGCGCCAGACTAGCGGGAGCGGGGGAGCTGTTTTTT. It yields the protein CASSARLAGAGELFF.